This T cell receptor (beta chain) was sequenced during a study of T-cell reconstitution after alpha-beta-depleted transplantation in children. Unique molecular identifiers were incorporated into the prepared TCRbeta library. MiXCR, applied by TCRdb to the PCR reads, yields one record per CDR3 protein. The sample contains 750,000 to 950,000 distinct CDR3 sequences, roughly 15% of which appear only once. The TCR was taken from a male patient younger than 18 who had a stem cell transplant for acute lymphoblastic leukemia, so the T cells may come from the graft donor. Here the sequenced sample was PBMCs, mostly from graft donor cells, taken 360 days after TCRalphabeta/CD19-depleted stem cell transplant.

CDR3 in amino acids: CASGQGQFFYNEQFF. The CDR3 DNA follows: TGTGCTAGTGGTCAGGGACAGTTTTTCTACAATGAGCAGTTCTTC. The chain is built from TRBV12-5 and TRBJ2-1; 7 nucleotides match TRBD1. This CDR3 contains 15 residues. Germline lookup yields CDR1 LGHNT and CDR2 FRNRAP. V gave up 5 bases and J gave up 3 bases; unmatched junction bases: 7.